This TCR beta chain was identified during a study of CD8 T cells in Susac syndrome. The RNA input was roughly 0.45 to 1 ug, and it was reverse transcribed with random hexamers. By means of immunoSEQ multiplex PCR, TCR beta CDR3 spanning 54 Vbeta and 13 Jbeta underwent amplification. One entry per CDR3 protein, called by TCRdb with MiXCR from the immunoSEQ multiplex PCR reads. Found here are around 200,000 distinct CDR3 sequences, approximately 95% of them singletons; the top ten hold 0.15% to 0.2%. Sequencing targeted TCR beta in T cells from blood (CD8+ and CD4+). Trimming at V came to 1 base and at J to 1 base, leaving 8 bases not matched to a gene. The CDR3 length is 17 residues. Germline CDR1 is LGHDT and CDR2 is YNNKEL (reference sequence).

The sample comprised CD8+ T cells from PBMCs. This TCR derives from a human donor with Susac syndrome. The V and J genes are TRBV3-1 and TRBJ2-7; 9 nucleotides agree with TRBD1. CDR3 nucleotides: TGTGCCAGCAGCCAAGCGTCCACGACAGGGGGATCCTACGAGCAGTACTTC. This encodes CASSQASTTGGSYEQYF.